These 3 T cell receptor beta chains were all obtained from the same sample, sequenced in a study of graft-versus-host responses after intestinal transplantation. Sequencing was performed with immunoSEQ multiplex PCR; in TCRdb, only in-frame clones are kept and a portion is missing. The sample records 90,000 to 120,000 clones, roughly 86% being singletons. These receptors have no identified antigens. Here the sequenced sample was unstimulated CD4+ T cells sorted from spleen or lymph node cells, taken before transplant. These receptors were taken from a human donor who was the organ donor for an intestinal transplant.

J is TRBJ1-2 and V is TRBV6-6; the D is unclear. The CDR3 is 12 amino acids. V was clipped by 5 bases and J by 7 bases, with 11 bases between them. Germline V gene sequence: CDR1 MNHNY, CDR2 SVGAGI (reference sequence). CDR3 bases: TGTGCCAGCAGTCTCCCCACGGGTGGCTACACCTTC. Protein sequence: CASSLPTGGYTF.

The rearrangement links TRBV7-2 to TRBJ2-5; 15 bases fit TRBD2. Germline CDR1 is SGHTA and CDR2 is FQGNSA. J gave up 7 bases and V 5 bases, and 11 bases lay outside the gene matches. The CDR3 runs 17 residues. This chain's CDR3 is CASSPNPGLAGGGTQYF. In DNA form, the CDR3 reads TGTGCCAGCAGCCCAAACCCGGGACTAGCGGGGGGCGGGACCCAGTACTTC.

The V call is TRBV25-1, the J call TRBJ1-4; D is unclear. The germline V and J ends were trimmed by 3 bases and 6 bases, with 11 bases remaining between them. The CDR3 extends over 14 amino acids. CDR1 MGHDK and CDR2 SYGVNS come from the germline V gene. The CDR3 protein is CASSDKGRHEKLFF. DNA for the CDR3: TGTGCCAGCAGTGACAAAGGGCGCCATGAAAAACTGTTTTTT. Supplemented by reference TRBV25-1 and TRBJ1-4, the full variable domain reads EADIYQTPRYLVIGTGKKITLECSQTMGHDKMYWYQQDPGMELHLIHYSYGVNSTEKGDLSSESTVSRIRTEHFPLTLESARPSHTSQYLCASSDKGRHEKLFFGSGTQLSVL.